This is a list of T cell receptor beta chains from one sample in a study of OX40 agonist ivuxolimab in advanced cancers. Assay used: immunoSEQ multiplex PCR; TCRdb lists only in-frame clones, some missing. The sample lists some 42,000 clones; roughly four fifths were seen once. Sequences were derived from CD4+ or CD8+ T cells sorted from blood, sampled in a trial of the OX40 agonist ivuxolimab. The origin of the receptors is an adult with an advanced solid tumor such as melanoma, head and neck, liver or kidney cancer. Each CDR3 is given with its conserved first and last residue. Fields, in order: J gene, D gene, clone size, V gene, CDR3 protein, CDR3 DNA. The D gene is left open where the match is weak. Size tells how often a clone was seen (once, few, many) or the class of an expanded clone, and some rows leave it out.

>TRBJ1-4|-|-|TRBV29-1
CSVERGSREKLFF
TGCAGCGTTGAACGGGGGTCGCGCGAAAAACTGTTTTTT
>TRBJ1-1|-|few|TRBV4-3
CASSLGVNTEAFF
TGCGCCAGCAGCCTGGGAGTGAACACTGAAGCTTTCTTT
>TRBJ2-5|-|few|TRBV20-1
CSASLAETQYF
TGCAGTGCTAGTCTCGCAGAGACCCAGTACTTC
>TRBJ2-1|TRBD2|-|TRBV5-6
CASSVIAGNEQFF
TGTGCCAGCAGCGTAATAGCGGGAAATGAGCAGTTCTTC
>TRBJ1-1|-|-|TRBV7-9
CASSFGTNTEAFF
TGTGCCAGCAGTTTTGGTACGAACACTGAAGCTTTCTTT
>TRBJ2-1|-|-|TRBV11-1
CASSRGQNEQFF
TGTGCCAGCAGCCGGGGCCAAAATGAGCAGTTCTTC
>TRBJ2-1|-|few|TRBV6-1
CASGDQGPYEQFF
TGTGCCAGCGGCGACCAGGGGCCGTATGAGCAGTTCTTC
>TRBJ2-7|TRBD1|-|TRBV2
CASSWGQGVRYF
TGTGCCAGCAGTTGGGGACAGGGGGTTCGATACTTC
>TRBJ2-4|-|-|TRBV4-3
CASSQETPGWQYF
TGCGCCAGCAGCCAAGAGACCCCAGGGTGGCAGTACTTC
>TRBJ1-1|-|once|TRBV4-3
CASSHQTVNTEAFF
TGCGCCAGCAGCCACCAGACAGTGAACACTGAAGCTTTCTTT
>TRBJ1-1|-|-|TRBV9
CASSVEGGLDTEAFF
TGTGCCAGCAGCGTAGAGGGGGGCTTGGACACTGAAGCTTTCTTT
>TRBJ2-2|-|-|TRBV18
CASSPPGRSTGELFF
TGTGCCAGCTCACCTCCAGGTCGGAGCACCGGGGAGCTGTTTTTT
>TRBJ1-2|-|-|TRBV5-6
CASSLVGRINYGYTF
TGTGCCAGCAGCTTGGTCGGGCGGATTAACTATGGCTACACCTTC
>TRBJ2-7|-|-|TRBV12-2
CASRPSRESNEQYF
TGTGCAAGTCGACCTAGTCGGGAGAGCAACGAGCAGTACTTC
>TRBJ2-2|-|-|TRBV6-5
CASRWDTNTGELFF
TGTGCCAGCAGATGGGACACCAACACCGGGGAGCTGTTTTTT
>TRBJ1-6|-|-|TRBV5-4
CASSLGPFSRTGNSPLHF
TGTGCCAGCAGCTTGGGACCGTTCTCCCGGACGGGTAATTCACCCCTCCACTTT
>TRBJ2-1|-|once|TRBV28
CASSLRPYNEQFF
TGTGCCAGCAGTTTACGGCCGTACAATGAGCAGTTCTTC
>TRBJ2-4|TRBD1|-|TRBV4-3
CASSQGTGGANIQYF
TGCGCCAGCAGCCAAGGGACAGGGGGGGCGAACATTCAGTACTTC
>TRBJ1-4|-|-|TRBV27
CASSLIGGKLFF
TGTGCCAGCAGTTTAATTGGCGGAAAACTGTTTTTT
>TRBJ1-3|-|once|TRBV7-2
CASSLVGRGGNTIYF
TGTGCCAGCAGCTTAGTGGGCAGGGGTGGAAACACCATATATTTT
>TRBJ1-5|-|-|TRBV19
CASSFVGGGYQPQHF
TGTGCCAGTAGTTTCGTCGGCGGGGGCTATCAGCCCCAGCATTTT
>TRBJ2-2|TRBD2|-|TRBV7-9
CASSLLAGGPAGELFF
TGTGCCAGCAGCTTACTAGCGGGAGGGCCAGCCGGGGAGCTGTTTTTT
>TRBJ2-6|TRBD2|-|TRBV9
CASSAGGAQSGANVLTF
TGTGCCAGCAGCGCGGGGGGGGCACAATCTGGGGCCAACGTCCTGACTTTC
>TRBJ2-7|-|-|TRBV18
CASSWTTGASYEQYF
TGTGCCAGCTCGTGGACTACAGGGGCCTCCTACGAGCAGTACTTC
>TRBJ1-1|-|medium-sized|TRBV19
CASSIEATSIAEAFF
TGTGCCAGTAGTATTGAGGCCACCTCCATCGCTGAAGCTTTCTTT
>TRBJ1-1|TRBD1|-|TRBV5-4
CASSLRQGSEAFF
TGTGCCAGCAGCTTGAGACAGGGGAGTGAAGCTTTCTTT
>TRBJ1-3|-|-|TRBV5-1
CASSLGPQGNTIYF
TGCGCCAGCAGCTTGGGTCCGCAGGGAAACACCATATATTTT
>TRBJ1-5|TRBD1|few|TRBV25-1
CASSDNRGGEPQHF
TGTGCCAGCAGTGATAACAGGGGTGGCGAGCCCCAGCATTTT
>TRBJ2-7|TRBD2|-|TRBV5-5
CASSSTSGSAYEQYF
TGTGCCAGCAGCTCGACTAGCGGGAGTGCCTACGAGCAGTACTTC
>TRBJ1-3|TRBD1|-|TRBV7-2
CASSLDRVTGNTIYF
TGTGCCAGCAGCTTGGACAGGGTGACTGGAAACACCATATATTTT
>TRBJ1-1|TRBD1|-|TRBV9
CASSVPGQGGSTEAFF
TGTGCCAGCAGCGTTCCGGGACAGGGGGGAAGCACTGAAGCTTTCTTT
>TRBJ1-2|-|-|TRBV6-5
CASSTTANYGYTF
TGTGCCAGCAGCACGACAGCTAACTATGGCTACACCTTC
>TRBJ2-7|-|-|TRBV6-1
CASSEAVGRDEQYF
TGTGCCAGCAGTGAAGCGGTGGGCAGGGACGAGCAGTACTTC
>TRBJ1-1|-|-|TRBV5-1
CASTGGGRVRGTEAFF
TGCGCCAGCACGGGAGGGGGGCGCGTTCGGGGCACTGAAGCTTTCTTT
>TRBJ2-7|-|few|TRBV7-7
CASSLGSGSYEQYF
TGTGCCAGCAGCTTAGGTAGCGGTAGCTACGAGCAGTACTTC
>TRBJ2-7|TRBD2|-|TRBV4-1
CASSHSLAGGTYEQYF
TGCGCCAGCAGCCACAGTCTGGCGGGGGGGACCTACGAGCAGTACTTC
>TRBJ1-2|-|-|TRBV6-5
CASSPGPGYGYTF
TGTGCCAGCAGCCCTGGCCCTGGCTATGGCTACACCTTC
>TRBJ2-1|TRBD2|-|TRBV27
CASSFLAGAGYEQFF
TGTGCCAGCAGTTTCCTAGCGGGAGCGGGCTATGAGCAGTTCTTC
>TRBJ2-7|TRBD2|-|TRBV27
CASSLGRELYEQYF
TGTGCCAGCAGTTTGGGGCGGGAGCTGTACGAGCAGTACTTC
>TRBJ2-1|-|-|TRBV6-5
CASSRGHSEQFF
TGTGCCAGCAGTCGAGGACACAGTGAGCAGTTCTTC
>TRBJ2-7|-|-|TRBV6-4
CASSDSRGEQYF
TGTGCCAGCAGTGACTCAAGGGGGGAGCAGTACTTC
>TRBJ2-7|-|-|TRBV7-2
CASSPHSPPEQYF
TGTGCCAGCAGCCCGCACAGCCCTCCCGAGCAGTACTTC
>TRBJ1-2|TRBD1|-|TRBV5-4
CASSKDRGNYGYTF
TGTGCCAGCAGCAAGGACAGGGGGAACTATGGCTACACCTTC
>TRBJ1-5|-|-|TRBV19
CASSVDSNQPQHF
TGTGCCAGTAGTGTAGATAGCAATCAGCCCCAGCATTTT
>TRBJ2-7|-|-|TRBV10-3
CAISVTSRAPYEQYF
TGTGCCATCAGTGTTACCTCCAGGGCCCCCTACGAGCAGTACTTC
>TRBJ2-6|-|-|TRBV27
CASSPSGANVLTF
TGTGCCAGCAGTCCTTCTGGGGCCAACGTCCTGACTTTC
>TRBJ1-1|-|-|TRBV2
CASSGGFGRMNTEAFF
TGTGCCAGCAGTGGGGGATTCGGGCGGATGAACACTGAAGCTTTCTTT
>TRBJ1-2|-|-|TRBV2
CASSDRDYGYTF
TGTGCCAGCAGTGACAGGGACTATGGCTACACCTTC
>TRBJ1-1|-|once|TRBV18
CASSPPGGTEAFF
TGTGCCAGCTCACCACCCGGAGGCACTGAAGCTTTCTTT
>TRBJ2-3|-|-|TRBV5-1
CASSLWGTNTDTQYF
TGCGCCAGCAGCTTGTGGGGGACCAACACAGATACGCAGTATTTT
>TRBJ1-5|-|-|TRBV5-1
CASSPGTPGQPQHF
TGCGCCAGCAGCCCAGGGACACCTGGGCAGCCCCAGCATTTT